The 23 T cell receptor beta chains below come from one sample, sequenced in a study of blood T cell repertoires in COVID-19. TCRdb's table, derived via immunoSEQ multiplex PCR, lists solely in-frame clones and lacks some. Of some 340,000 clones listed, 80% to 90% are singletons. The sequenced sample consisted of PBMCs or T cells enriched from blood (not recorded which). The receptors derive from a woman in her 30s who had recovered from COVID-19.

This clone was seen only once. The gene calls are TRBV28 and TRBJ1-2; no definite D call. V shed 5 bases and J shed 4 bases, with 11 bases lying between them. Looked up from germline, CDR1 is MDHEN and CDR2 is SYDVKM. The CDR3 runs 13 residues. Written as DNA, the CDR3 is TGTGCCAGCAGTGCGGGGAAAGGCTATGGCTACACCTTC. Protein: CASSAGKGYGYTF.

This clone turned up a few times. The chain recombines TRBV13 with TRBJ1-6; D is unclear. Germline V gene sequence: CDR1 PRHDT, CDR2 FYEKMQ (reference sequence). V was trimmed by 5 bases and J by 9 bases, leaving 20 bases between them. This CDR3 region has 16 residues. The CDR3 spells CASSKGLSSSASPLHF. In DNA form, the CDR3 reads TGTGCCAGCAGCAAAGGACTATCTTCCTCGGCTTCACCCCTCCACTTT.

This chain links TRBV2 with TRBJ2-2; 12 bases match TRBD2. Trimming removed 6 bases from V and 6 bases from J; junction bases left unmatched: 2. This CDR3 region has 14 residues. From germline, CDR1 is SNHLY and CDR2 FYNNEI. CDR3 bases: TGTGCCAGCAGAGGACTAGCGGGACCCGGGGAGCTGTTTTTT. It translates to CASRGLAGPGELFF.

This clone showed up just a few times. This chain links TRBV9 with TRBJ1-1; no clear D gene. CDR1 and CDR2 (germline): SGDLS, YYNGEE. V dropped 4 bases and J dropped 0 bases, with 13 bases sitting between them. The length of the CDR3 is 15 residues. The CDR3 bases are TGTGCCAGCAGCCAAGGTGGACTGATGAACACTGAAGCTTTCTTT. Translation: CASSQGGLMNTEAFF.

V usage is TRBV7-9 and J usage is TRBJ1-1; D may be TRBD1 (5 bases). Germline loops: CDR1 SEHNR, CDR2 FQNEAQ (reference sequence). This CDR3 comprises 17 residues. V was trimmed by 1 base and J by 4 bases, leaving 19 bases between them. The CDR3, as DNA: TGTGCCAGCAGCTTAGGGGCATTGAGGGGACTAGCCACTGAAGCTTTCTTT. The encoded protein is CASSLGALRGLATEAFF.

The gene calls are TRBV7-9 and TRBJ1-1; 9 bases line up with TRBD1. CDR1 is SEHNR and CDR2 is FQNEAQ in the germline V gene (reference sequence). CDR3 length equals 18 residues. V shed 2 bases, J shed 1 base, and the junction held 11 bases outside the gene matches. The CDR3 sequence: CASSLRRRDRARNTEAFF. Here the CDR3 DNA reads TGTGCCAGCAGCTTAAGACGGCGGGACAGGGCGAGGAACACTGAAGCTTTCTTT.

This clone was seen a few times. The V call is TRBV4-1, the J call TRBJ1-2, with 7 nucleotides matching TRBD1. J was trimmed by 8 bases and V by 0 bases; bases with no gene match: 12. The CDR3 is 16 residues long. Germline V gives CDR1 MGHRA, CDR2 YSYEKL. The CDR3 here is CASSQEDNRGRDGYTF. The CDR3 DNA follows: TGCGCCAGCAGCCAAGAAGATAATAGGGGGCGCGACGGCTACACCTTC.

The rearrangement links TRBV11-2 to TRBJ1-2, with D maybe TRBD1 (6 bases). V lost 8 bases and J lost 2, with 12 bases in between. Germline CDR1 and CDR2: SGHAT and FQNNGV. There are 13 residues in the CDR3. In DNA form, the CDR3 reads TGTGCCAGCGGCACAGGGCGGAACTATGGCTACACCTTC. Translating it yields CASGTGRNYGYTF.

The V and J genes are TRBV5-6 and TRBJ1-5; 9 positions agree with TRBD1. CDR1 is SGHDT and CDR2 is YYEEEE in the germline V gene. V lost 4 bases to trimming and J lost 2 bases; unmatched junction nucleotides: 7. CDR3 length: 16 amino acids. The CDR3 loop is CASSQLDRGGNQPQHF. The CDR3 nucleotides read TGTGCCAGCAGCCAATTGGACAGGGGCGGCAATCAGCCCCAGCATTTT. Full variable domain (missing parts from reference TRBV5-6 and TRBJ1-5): DAGVTQSPTHLIKTRGQQVTLRCSPKSGHDTVSWYQQALGQGPQFIFQYYEEEERQRGNFPDRFSGHQFPNYSSELNVNALLLGDSALYLCASSQLDRGGNQPQHFGDGTRLSIL.

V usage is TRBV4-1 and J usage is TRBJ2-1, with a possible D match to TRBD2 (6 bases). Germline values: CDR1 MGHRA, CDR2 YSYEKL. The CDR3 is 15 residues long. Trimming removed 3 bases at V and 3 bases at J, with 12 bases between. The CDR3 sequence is CASSQAGLLYNEQFF. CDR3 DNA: TGCGCCAGCAGCCAGGCTGGACTACTCTACAATGAGCAGTTCTTC.

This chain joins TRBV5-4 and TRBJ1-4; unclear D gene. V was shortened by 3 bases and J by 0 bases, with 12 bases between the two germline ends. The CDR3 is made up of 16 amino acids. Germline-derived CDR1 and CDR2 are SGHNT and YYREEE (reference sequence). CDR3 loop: CASSSRRGATNEKLFF. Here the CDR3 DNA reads TGTGCCAGCAGCTCCCGACGAGGCGCAACTAATGAAAAACTGTTTTTT.

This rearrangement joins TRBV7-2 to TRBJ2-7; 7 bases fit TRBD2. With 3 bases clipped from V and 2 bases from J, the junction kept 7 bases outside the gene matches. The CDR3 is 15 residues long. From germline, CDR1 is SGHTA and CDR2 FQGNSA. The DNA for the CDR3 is TGTGCCAGCAGCTTCGGGCTAGCGGAAACCTACGAGCAGTACTTC. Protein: CASSFGLAETYEQYF.

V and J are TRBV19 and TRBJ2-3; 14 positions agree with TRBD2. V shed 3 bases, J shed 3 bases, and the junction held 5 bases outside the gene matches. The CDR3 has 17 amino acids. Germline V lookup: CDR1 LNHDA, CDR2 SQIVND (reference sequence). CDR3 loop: CASSIGLAGGGTDTQYF. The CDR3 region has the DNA TGTGCCAGTAGTATCGGACTAGCGGGGGGCGGGACAGATACGCAGTATTTT.

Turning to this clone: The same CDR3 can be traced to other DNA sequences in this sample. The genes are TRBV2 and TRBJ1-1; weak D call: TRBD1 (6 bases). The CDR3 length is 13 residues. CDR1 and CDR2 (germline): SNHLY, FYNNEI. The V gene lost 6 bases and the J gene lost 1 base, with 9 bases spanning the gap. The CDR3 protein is CASREQGNTEAFF. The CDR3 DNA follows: TGTGCCAGCAGGGAACAGGGGAACACTGAAGCTTTCTTT.

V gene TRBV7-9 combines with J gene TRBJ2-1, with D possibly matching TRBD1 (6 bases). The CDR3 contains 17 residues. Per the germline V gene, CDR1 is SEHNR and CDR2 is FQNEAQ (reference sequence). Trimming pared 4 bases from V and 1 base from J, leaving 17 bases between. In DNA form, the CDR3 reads TGTGCCAGCAGCTGGGCTTTAGAGGGGGAATCCTACAATGAGCAGTTCTTC. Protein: CASSWALEGESYNEQFF. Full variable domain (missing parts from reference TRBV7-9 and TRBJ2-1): DTGVSQNPRHKITKRGQNVTFRCDPISEHNRLYWYRQTLGQGPEFLTYFQNEAQLEKSRLLSDRFSAERPKGSFSTLEIQRTEQGDSAMYLCASSWALEGESYNEQFFGPGTRLTVL.

The chain's CDR3 is CASSQDLTGSSGANVLTF. The CDR3 coding sequence is TGCGCCAGCAGCCAAGATTTGACAGGGTCATCTGGGGCCAACGTCCTGACTTTC. The chain is built from TRBV4-1 and TRBJ2-6; TRBD1 matches 7 bases. With 0 bases clipped from V and 1 base from J, the junction kept 6 bases outside the gene matches. The CDR3 loop spans 18 amino acids. Germline V gene sequence: CDR1 MGHRA, CDR2 YSYEKL.

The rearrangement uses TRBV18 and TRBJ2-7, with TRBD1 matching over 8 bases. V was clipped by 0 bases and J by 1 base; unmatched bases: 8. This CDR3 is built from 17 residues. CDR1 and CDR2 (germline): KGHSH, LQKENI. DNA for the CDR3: TGTGCCAGCTCACCACCGGGGACAGGTGGATCTTCCTACGAGCAGTACTTC. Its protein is CASSPPGTGGSSYEQYF.

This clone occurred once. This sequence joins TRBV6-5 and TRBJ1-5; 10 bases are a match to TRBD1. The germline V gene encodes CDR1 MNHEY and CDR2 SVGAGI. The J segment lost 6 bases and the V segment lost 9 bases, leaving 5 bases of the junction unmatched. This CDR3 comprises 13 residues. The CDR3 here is CASSDRGLQPQHF. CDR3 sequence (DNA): TGTGCCAGTTCCGACAGGGGGCTTCAGCCCCAGCATTTT.

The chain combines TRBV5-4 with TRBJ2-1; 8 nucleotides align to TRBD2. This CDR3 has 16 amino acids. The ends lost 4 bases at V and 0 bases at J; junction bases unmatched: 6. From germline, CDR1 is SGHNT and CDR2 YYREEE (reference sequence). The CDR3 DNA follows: TGTGCCAGCAGCAGCGGGGGCCCATTCTCCTACAATGAGCAGTTCTTC. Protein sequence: CASSSGGPFSYNEQFF.

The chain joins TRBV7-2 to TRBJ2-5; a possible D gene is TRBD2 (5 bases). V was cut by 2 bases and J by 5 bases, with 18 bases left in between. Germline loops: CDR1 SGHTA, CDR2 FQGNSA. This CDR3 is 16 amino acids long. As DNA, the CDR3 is TGTGCCAGCAGCTTACCCAGCGGAACGGGTCGGGAGACCCAGTACTTC. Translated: CASSLPSGTGRETQYF. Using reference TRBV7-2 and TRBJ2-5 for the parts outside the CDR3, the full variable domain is GAGVSQSPSNKVTEKGKDVELRCDPISGHTALYWYRQSLGQGLEFLIYFQGNSAPDKSGLPSDRFSAERTGGSVSTLTIQRTQQEDSAVYLCASSLPSGTGRETQYFGPGTRLLVL.

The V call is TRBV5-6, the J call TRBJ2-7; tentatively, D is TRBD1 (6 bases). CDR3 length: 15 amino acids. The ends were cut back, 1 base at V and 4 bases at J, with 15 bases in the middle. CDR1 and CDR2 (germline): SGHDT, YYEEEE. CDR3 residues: CASSLTQQGMYEQYF. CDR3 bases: TGTGCCAGCAGCTTGACTCAACAGGGTATGTACGAGCAGTACTTC. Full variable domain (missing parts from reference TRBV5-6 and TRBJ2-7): DAGVTQSPTHLIKTRGQQVTLRCSPKSGHDTVSWYQQALGQGPQFIFQYYEEEERQRGNFPDRFSGHQFPNYSSELNVNALLLGDSALYLCASSLTQQGMYEQYFGPGTRLTVT.

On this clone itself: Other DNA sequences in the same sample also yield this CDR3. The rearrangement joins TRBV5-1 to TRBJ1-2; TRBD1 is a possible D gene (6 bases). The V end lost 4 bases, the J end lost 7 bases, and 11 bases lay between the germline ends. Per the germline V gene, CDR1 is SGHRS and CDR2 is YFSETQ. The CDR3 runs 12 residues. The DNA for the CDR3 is TGCGCCAGCAGCCTGGAAGGGGGTGGCTACACCTTC. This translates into CASSLEGGGYTF.

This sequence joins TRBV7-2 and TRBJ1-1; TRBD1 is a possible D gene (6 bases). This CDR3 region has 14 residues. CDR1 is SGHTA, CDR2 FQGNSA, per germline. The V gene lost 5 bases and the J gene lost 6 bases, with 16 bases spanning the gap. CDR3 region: CASSRLDRPPEAFF. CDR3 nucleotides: TGTGCCAGCAGCCGCTTAGACAGGCCACCTGAAGCTTTCTTT.